A single sample is the source of the 22 T cell receptor beta chains below, sequenced in a study of blood T cells in healthy people across ages. Combining a sample-barcoded 5' primer with a J-beta primer mix, a second PCR ran for 7 to 11 cycles. MiXCR was run by TCRdb on the 5' RACE reads, yielding one entry per CDR3 protein. The sample consists of 600,000 to 1,000,000 distinct CDR3 sequences, 25% of them appearing once. This sample was also put to use in a study of T cells of mothers and their children.

The specimen was blood. These receptors originate from a boy between 5 and 17 years old in good health.

This clonotype has only a few counts. The chain is built from TRBV4-3 and TRBJ2-2; perhaps D is TRBD1 or TRBD2 (5 bases each). The CDR3 sequence is 15 residues long. Germline V lookup: CDR1 LGHNA, CDR2 YSLEER. V dropped 1 base and J dropped 5 bases, with 11 bases sitting between them. CDR3 region: CASSQGGARTGELFF. Written as DNA, the CDR3 is TGCGCCAGCAGCCAAGGAGGGGCCCGAACCGGGGAGCTGTTTTTT.

The rearrangement joins TRBV10-3 to TRBJ1-5; D gene uncertain. Per germline, CDR1 ENHRY and CDR2 SYGVKD. The CDR3 length is 13 residues. The germline V and J ends were trimmed by 4 bases and 4 bases, with 8 bases remaining between them. CDR3 loop: CAISVLENQPQHF. The CDR3 DNA reads TGTGCCATCAGTGTTTTGGAAAATCAGCCCCAGCATTTT.

This chain connects TRBV20-1 to TRBJ1-4, with TRBD1 matching over 7 bases. CDR1 DFQATT and CDR2 SNEGSKA come from the germline V gene (reference sequence). V trimming: 0 bases; J trimming: 7 bases; junction bases outside the gene matches: 8. This CDR3 is 15 amino acids long. CDR3 DNA sequence: TGCAGTGCTAGAGAACGACAGGGAATTAGTGAAAAACTGTTTTTT. This gives the protein CSARERQGISEKLFF.

The chain uses TRBV9 and TRBJ2-5; D might be TRBD2 (6 bases). The tail of the sequence fits TRBJ2-7 better, so the J call may be wrong. The CDR3 runs 15 residues. The germline V gene encodes CDR1 SGDLS and CDR2 YYNGEE. This CDR3 reads CASSGAGRDSYEQYF. The CDR3 DNA follows: TGTGCCAGCAGCGGCGCGGGGCGGGACTCCTACGAGCAGTACTTC.

This clonotype was observed a few times. The junction and the germline gene differ at one end; a read error may be behind it. The chain has TRBV5-1 and TRBJ2-1, with D possibly TRBD1 on 6 matching bases. Germline CDR1 is SGHRS and CDR2 is YFSETQ. The CDR3 runs 14 residues. The CDR3 nucleotides are TGTGCCAGCAACACAGGGTCCGTCTACAATGAGCAGTTCTTC. This translates into CASNTGSVYNEQFF.

This clonotype was seen a handful of times. The chain combines TRBV6-6 with TRBJ1-2; 12 bases fit TRBD1. The V segment lost 5 bases and the J segment 8 bases; nucleotides outside the gene matches: 9. The V gene's germline CDR1 is MNHNY and CDR2 SVGAGI (reference sequence). The CDR3 consists of 15 residues. The CDR3 protein is CASSGRDRGQTGYTF. CDR3 DNA sequence: TGTGCCAGCAGTGGACGGGACAGGGGGCAGACAGGCTACACCTTC.

This clonotype was detected a few times. At one end the junction does not follow the germline gene, possibly because of a read error. The CDR3 DNA sequence: TGTGCCAGCAGTTTACGGGGAGAGACCCAGCACTTC. Translating gives CASSLRGETQHF. The rearrangement joins TRBV28 to TRBJ2-5; weak D call: TRBD2 (5 bases). The CDR3 extends over 12 amino acids. Germline V gene lookup returns CDR1 MDHEN and CDR2 SYDVKM.

This clonotype was counted a few times. This sequence joins TRBV29-1 and TRBJ2-5, with TRBD2 matching over 7 bases. This CDR3 has 12 amino acids. V was pared by 6 bases and J by 4 bases, with 5 bases of the junction left unmatched. Germline loops: CDR1 SQVTM, CDR2 ANQGSEA. CDR3 sequence: CSVRLATETQYF. The CDR3 DNA reads as TGCAGCGTACGACTAGCCACAGAGACCCAGTACTTC.

This clonotype has only a few counts. The chain has TRBV5-1 and TRBJ2-7; D unresolved. The CDR3 is 16 residues long. V was cut by 2 bases and J by 2 bases, with 17 bases left in between. Germline CDR1 SGHRS, CDR2 YFSETQ. The CDR3 sequence is CASSFNTPGNTYEQYF. The CDR3 coding sequence is TGCGCCAGCAGCTTCAACACACCAGGAAACACCTACGAGCAGTACTTC.

This clonotype has a handful of counts. Its ends do not fully match the called genes, so a read error is possible. The rearrangement joins TRBV28 to TRBJ2-1; D may be TRBD1 (5 bases). This CDR3 has 13 residues. The germline CDR1 and CDR2 sequences are MDHEN and SYDVKM. The CDR3 sequence is CASSLVVDNEQFF. The CDR3 nucleotides are TGTGCCAGCAGTCTTGTGGTGGACAACGAGCAGTTCTTC.

This CDR3 reads CASSLAEGTAQETQYF. The CDR3 DNA reads TGTGCCAGCAGCTTAGCCGAAGGGACAGCCCAAGAGACCCAGTACTTC. The genes are TRBV7-2 and TRBJ2-1, with TRBD1 identical over 7 bases. The J call may be mistaken, given a closer DNA end match to TRBJ2-5. Germline values: CDR1 SGHTA, CDR2 FQGNSA. The CDR3 loop spans 16 amino acids.

This clonotype was counted a few times. The gene calls are TRBV28 and TRBJ2-7, with 7 bases aligning to TRBD1. Germline V lookup: CDR1 MDHEN, CDR2 SYDVKM. This CDR3 has 14 amino acids. With V trimmed by 0 bases and J by 2 bases, 1 base remained unmatched. Written as DNA, the CDR3 is TGTGCCAGCAGTTTATGGGACAGGACCTACGAGCAGTACTTC. Its protein is CASSLWDRTYEQYF.

This clonotype was seen once. The rearrangement uses TRBV10-3 and TRBJ2-7; no clear D gene. The V and J ends lost 2 bases and 4 bases respectively, with 9 bases between them. Per the germline V gene, CDR1 is ENHRY and CDR2 is SYGVKD. The CDR3 is 13 residues long. The CDR3 nucleotides read TGTGCCATCAGTGAGATTTCGTGGTACGAGCAGTACTTC. Translating it yields CAISEISWYEQYF.

As concerns this clonotype: Possible read error: a much larger clone is one base away. The chain's CDR3 is CAISDGTSGTDTQYF. CDR3 bases: TGTGCCATCAGTGACGGGACTAGCGGCACAGATACGCAGTATTTT. The chain couples TRBV10-3 to TRBJ2-3, with 10 nucleotides matching TRBD2. This CDR3 comprises 15 residues. Germline V CDR1 and CDR2: ENHRY, SYGVKD. The ends lost 3 bases at V and 1 base at J; junction bases unmatched: 1.

This clonotype was detected a few times. The chain carries TRBV20-1 and TRBJ2-5, with D perhaps matching TRBD1 (6 bases). Per the germline V gene, CDR1 is DFQATT and CDR2 is SNEGSKA (reference sequence). The CDR3 length is 14 residues. V gave up 4 bases and J gave up 5 bases, with 17 bases separating them. CDR3 in amino acids: CSAKQGRAAETQYF. The DNA for the CDR3 is TGCAGTGCTAAACAGGGACGCGCGGCGGAGACCCAGTACTTC.

This clonotype was found many times. V is TRBV5-1 and J is TRBJ2-2; D possibly corresponds to TRBD1 (7 bases). V was trimmed by 1 base and J by 3 bases, leaving 10 bases between them. CDR1 is SGHRS, CDR2 YFSETQ, per germline. The CDR3 totals 15 residues. CDR3 residues: CASSLPRGDTGELFF. The CDR3 DNA follows: TGCGCCAGCAGCTTGCCCAGGGGGGACACCGGGGAGCTGTTTTTT.

A few counts support this clonotype. This chain joins TRBV4-1 and TRBJ1-1; no reliable D call. The germline CDR1 and CDR2 sequences are MGHRA and YSYEKL. Trimming shortened V by 4 bases and J by 1 base, and 10 bases separated the two germline ends. The CDR3 runs 14 residues. The CDR3 sequence is CASSLGVTNTEAFF. The CDR3 DNA reads TGCGCCAGCAGCCTCGGGGTTACGAACACTGAAGCTTTCTTT.

This clonotype was seen once. The junction differs from germline at one of its ends, possibly a read error. The V and J genes are TRBV7-2 and TRBJ2-7; D unclear. Germline V gene data show CDR1 as SGHTA and CDR2 as FQGNSA. The CDR3 length is 13 residues. The CDR3 DNA sequence: TGTGCCAGCAGCTCTACAGAAACCTACGGGCAGTACTTC. It codes for CASSSTETYGQYF.

In its sample, this clonotype was seen a few times. This sequence joins TRBV20-1 and TRBJ2-4; D remains ambiguous. The CDR3 is 10 residues long. Between the trimmed V and J ends, which lost 5 bases and 5 bases, there was a span of 4 bases. Germline V lookup: CDR1 DFQATT, CDR2 SNEGSKA (reference sequence). CDR3 sequence reads: CSARENIQYF. The CDR3 nucleotides are TGCAGTGCTCGGGAAAACATTCAGTACTTC.

This clonotype was counted between two and nine times. V is TRBV10-3 and J is TRBJ1-1; 10 bases match TRBD1. The CDR3 extends over 15 amino acids. The germline V gene encodes CDR1 ENHRY and CDR2 SYGVKD. V lost 6 bases to trimming and J lost 3 bases; unmatched junction nucleotides: 7. The CDR3 sequence: CAIRDSGTGDTEAFF. As DNA, the CDR3 is TGTGCCATCAGGGATTCCGGGACAGGGGACACTGAAGCTTTCTTT.

The rearrangement links TRBV5-6 to TRBJ2-5; 7 bases match TRBD2. V was pared by 3 bases and J by 9 bases, with 11 bases of the junction left unmatched. Germline CDR1 and CDR2: SGHDT and YYEEEE. The CDR3 runs to 14 residues. The CDR3 region has the DNA TGTGCCAGCAGCTCGGGCCTAGCGGTGGAGGCCCAGTACTTC. Amino acids: CASSSGLAVEAQYF.

This clonotype has a handful of counts. The J gene is TRBJ1-2, the V gene TRBV24-1; TRBD1 aligns across 9 bases. Trimming removed 4 bases from V and 4 bases from J; junction bases left unmatched: 6. CDR1 and CDR2 (germline): KGHDR, SFDVKD. The CDR3 has 15 amino acids. The CDR3 DNA reads as TGTGCCACCAGTGACCCGGACAGGGGAGTCTATGGCTACACCTTC. Its protein is CATSDPDRGVYGYTF.